Sequencing of this TCR beta chain was carried out in a study of OX40 agonist ivuxolimab in advanced cancers. Study background: Patients undergoing dose escalation presented with hepatocellular carcinoma, melanoma, renal cell or head and neck cancer. The mean age was 60 years, ranging from roughly 23 to 79, with over 70% of participants male.

Study-wide results and limits: Expanded clones belonging to CD8+ T cells outnumbered, on average, those of CD4+. It was not determined which antigens were specifically recognized by the peripheral T cells that had undergone clonal expansion.

Profiled with immunoSEQ multiplex PCR; TCRdb holds only in-frame clones, not every one. This sample has 60,000 to 80,000 clones, with about nine tenths found just once. V lost 3 bases to trimming and J lost 6 bases, with 9 bases between them. Germline CDR1 and CDR2: SQVTM and ANQGSEA. The CDR3 has 11 amino acids. Turning to this clone: Antigen: not known.

The source of this sequence is an adult with an advanced solid tumor such as melanoma, head and neck, liver or kidney cancer. The sequenced sample was CD4+ or CD8+ T cells sorted from blood, obtained in a trial of the OX40 agonist ivuxolimab. The chain recombines TRBV29-1 with TRBJ2-7; D is unclear. CDR3 amino acids: CSVESGGEQYF. For the CDR3, the DNA is TGCAGCGTTGAGTCGGGTGGCGAGCAGTACTTC.